This TCR beta chain was captured by sequencing in a study of blood T cell repertoires in COVID-19. Across the study: Samples came from the United States, Italy and Spain, spanning acute and convalescent COVID-19. The cDNA or gDNA used as material had been derived from T cells, B-cell-depleted T cells, or PBMCs.

The CDR3 loop spans 16 amino acids. Trimming cost V 4 bases and J 2 bases; bases outside gene matches: 7. Germline CDR1 and CDR2: MNHEY and SMNVEV (reference sequence). Assay used: immunoSEQ multiplex PCR; TCRdb lists only in-frame clones, some missing. The sample consists of 70,000 to 90,000 clones, about 84% of them appearing once. The TCR sequence derives from a man aged 45 to 65 with active COVID-19. The chain links TRBV27 to TRBJ2-3; 9 bases line up with TRBD2. Sequenced input: peripheral blood. This CDR3 is CASSSRLAGNTDTQYF. CDR3 nucleotides: TGTGCCAGCAGTTCCCGTCTAGCGGGGAACACAGATACGCAGTATTTT.